This T cell receptor (beta chain) was documented in a study of T cell changes during pregnancy in multiple sclerosis. Sequencing was performed with immunoSEQ multiplex PCR; in TCRdb, only in-frame clones are kept and a portion is missing. This repertoire shows roughly 30,000 clones, roughly 90% found once; its top ten account for approximately 6.8%. Per germline, CDR1 LGHNA and CDR2 YSLEER. Trimming removed 0 bases from V and 3 bases from J, with 6 bases in between. The CDR3 is made up of 13 amino acids. The V and J genes are TRBV4-3 and TRBJ2-7; D gene uncertain. The material was CD8+ T cells from peripheral blood mononuclear cells, obtained after pregnancy. The source is a female donor with multiple sclerosis, enrolled in a pregnancy study. This CDR3 reads CASSQDLLYEQYF. The CDR3 DNA is TGCGCCAGCAGCCAAGATCTTCTCTACGAGCAGTACTTC.